Below, 14 T cell receptor beta chains from the same sample are listed, as sequenced in a study of Ad26.COV2.S vaccination and SARS-CoV-2 variants. Treatment indicated: about 20 received Ad26.COV2.S at low or high dose, single or two shots; about five received placebo; per-sample allocation not given. Collection of samples fell on day 63 after the first vaccine or placebo injection. Libraries were prepared by immunoSEQ multiplex PCR; TCRdb keeps only in-frame clonotypes and omits some of them. The profile shows approximately 300,000 clones, 85% of them singletons. The sample consisted of peripheral blood, taken in a trial of Ad26.COV2.S vaccine versus placebo. These receptors originate from a person aged 18 to 65 who received the Ad26.COV2.S COVID-19 vaccine or a placebo.

The chain has TRBV5-1 and TRBJ2-1, with 9 positions matching TRBD2. The germline CDR1 and CDR2 sequences are SGHRS and YFSETQ. J gave up 6 bases and V 7 bases, and 8 bases lay outside the gene matches. The length of the CDR3 is 14 residues. DNA of the CDR3: TGCGCCAGCCGAGGGGCTAGCGGGGTCAATGAGCAGTTCTTC. It is translated as CASRGASGVNEQFF.

The V call is TRBV2, the J call TRBJ2-6; D call uncertain. Germline-derived CDR1 and CDR2 are SNHLY and FYNNEI. The CDR3 spans 17 residues. V lost 2 bases, J lost 2 bases, and 13 bases lay in between. The CDR3 region has the DNA TGTGCCAGCAGTGAACTCTTTAGAGTCCCTGGGGCCAACGTCCTGACTTTC. It encodes CASSELFRVPGANVLTF.

The V call is TRBV5-1, the J call TRBJ1-1; D call uncertain. Between the trimmed V and J ends, which lost 1 base and 0 bases, there was a span of 7 bases. The CDR3 runs 14 residues. Germline V gene lookup returns CDR1 SGHRS and CDR2 YFSETQ. DNA for the CDR3: TGCGCCAGCAGCTTGATCGGGATGAACACTGAAGCTTTCTTT. Translated, it gives CASSLIGMNTEAFF. The whole variable domain, filled in from reference TRBV5-1 and TRBJ1-1, reads KAGVTQTPRYLIKTRGQQVTLSCSPISGHRSVSWYQQTPGQGLQFLFEYFSETQRNKGNFPGRFSGRQFSNSRSEMNVSTLELGDSALYLCASSLIGMNTEAFFGQGTRLTVV.

This chain uses TRBV4-2 with TRBJ1-6; unclear D gene. The germline V and J ends were trimmed by 0 bases and 0 bases, with 18 bases remaining between them. Germline V lookup: CDR1 LGHNA, CDR2 YNFKEQ. This CDR3 region has 20 residues. The CDR3 sequence: CASSQDLSSGRSSYNSPLHF. For the CDR3, the DNA is TGTGCCAGCAGCCAAGATCTTTCATCAGGCCGCAGCTCCTATAATTCACCCCTCCACTTT.

The chain links TRBV9 to TRBJ1-1, with 9 bases fitting TRBD1. Trimming removed 3 bases from V and 6 bases from J; junction bases left unmatched: 9. This CDR3 contains 15 residues. Germline assignment: CDR1 SGDLS and CDR2 YYNGEE. The CDR3 DNA follows: TGTGCCAGCAGCGCCGGGACAGGGACTTTCGCTGAAGCTTTCTTT. Translated: CASSAGTGTFAEAFF.

The J gene is TRBJ2-6, the V gene TRBV5-6; tentative D call: TRBD1 (6 bases). Trimming shortened V by 2 bases and J by 6 bases, and 12 bases separated the two germline ends. The CDR3 consists of 15 residues. CDR1 is SGHDT and CDR2 is YYEEEE in the germline V gene. This chain's CDR3 is CASSLQGSKANVLTF. In DNA form, the CDR3 reads TGTGCCAGCAGCTTACAGGGAAGTAAGGCCAACGTCCTGACTTTC.

The chain links TRBV5-6 to TRBJ2-5; D is unresolved. Trimming cost V 4 bases and J 1 base, with 20 bases left between them. CDR1 SGHDT and CDR2 YYEEEE come from the germline V gene. The CDR3 spans 17 residues. DNA for the CDR3: TGTGCCAGCAGCGCCGGTATCCGCCCCTCCCTCCAAGAGACCCAGTACTTC. Encoded protein: CASSAGIRPSLQETQYF.

The rearrangement joins TRBV5-6 to TRBJ1-1; D unclear. This CDR3 has 13 amino acids. The V gene lost 4 bases and the J gene lost 0 bases, with 7 bases spanning the gap. The germline gives CDR1 SGHDT, CDR2 YYEEEE. The CDR3 spells CASSPVMNTEAFF. CDR3 DNA: TGTGCCAGCAGCCCGGTTATGAACACTGAAGCTTTCTTT.

This chain uses TRBV7-2 with TRBJ2-5; D is possibly TRBD1 or TRBD2 (5 bases each). CDR1 and CDR2 from the germline V gene are SGHTA and FQGNSA. With 5 bases removed from V and 4 bases from J, the gap between germline ends came to 17 bases. This CDR3 region has 15 residues. This CDR3 reads CASSGGGRVRETQYF. DNA of the CDR3: TGTGCCAGCAGCGGGGGTGGACGAGTGAGAGAGACCCAGTACTTC.

This clone came up once. The chain combines TRBV11-3 with TRBJ2-1; 10 bases agree with TRBD2. Germline values: CDR1 SGHNT, CDR2 YENEEA. CDR3 length: 18 residues. J lost 4 bases, V lost 6 bases, and 15 bases had no gene match. CDR3 sequence (DNA): TGTGCCAGCAGGCCTAGCGGGGGAGTAGGCCCCAATTACAATGAGCAGTTCTTC. It specifies CASRPSGGVGPNYNEQFF.

The CDR3 coding sequence is TGTGCCAGCAGTTGGCAGGGCGACACCGGGGAGCTGTTTTTT. This gives the protein CASSWQGDTGELFF. The chain links TRBV6-2 or TRBV6-3 to TRBJ2-2; D might be TRBD1 (5 bases). CDR1 is MNHEY, CDR2 SVGEGT, per germline. CDR3 size: 14 residues. V gave up 4 bases and J gave up 3 bases, with 9 bases separating them.

The chain couples TRBV14 to TRBJ1-4; 7 bases match TRBD1. V lost 4 bases and J lost 7; bases outside the gene matches: 12. This CDR3 spans 16 amino acids. Germline V CDR1 and CDR2: SGHDN, FVKESK. The CDR3 DNA reads as TGTGCCAGCAGCCCGCCGCGGCAGGGGGGGATTGAAAAACTGTTTTTT. Its translation is CASSPPRQGGIEKLFF.

V and J are TRBV11-3 and TRBJ1-2; no reliable D call. Germline lookup yields CDR1 SGHNT and CDR2 YENEEA. Trimming cost V 1 base and J 2 bases, with 5 bases left between them. CDR3 size: 13 residues. Here the CDR3 reads CASSLGVNYGYTF. DNA of the CDR3: TGTGCCAGCAGCTTAGGGGTGAACTATGGCTACACCTTC.

This chain connects TRBV24-1 to TRBJ1-1; 9 positions match TRBD1. V gave up 3 bases and J gave up 2 bases; unmatched junction bases: 3. Per germline, CDR1 KGHDR and CDR2 SFDVKD. This CDR3 region has 15 residues. The CDR3 DNA follows: TGTGCCACCAGTGATCCGGGACAGGGAAACACTGAAGCTTTCTTT. Protein: CATSDPGQGNTEAFF.